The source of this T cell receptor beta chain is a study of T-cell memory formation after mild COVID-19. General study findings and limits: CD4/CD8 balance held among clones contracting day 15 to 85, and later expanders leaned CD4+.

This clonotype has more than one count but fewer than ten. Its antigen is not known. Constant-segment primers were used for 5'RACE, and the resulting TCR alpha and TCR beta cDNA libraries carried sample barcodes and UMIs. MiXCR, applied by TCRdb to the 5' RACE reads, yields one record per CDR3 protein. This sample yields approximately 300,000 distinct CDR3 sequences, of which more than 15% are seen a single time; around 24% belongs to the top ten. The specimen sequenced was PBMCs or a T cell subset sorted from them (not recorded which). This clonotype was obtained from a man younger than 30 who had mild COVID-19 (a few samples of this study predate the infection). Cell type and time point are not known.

The CDR3 DNA is TGCGCCAGCAGCCTCGGACAGGGTTGGGATCAGCCCCAGCATTTT. This gives the protein CASSLGQGWDQPQHF. The chain couples TRBV4-1 to TRBJ1-5, with 8 bases that match TRBD1. Germline loops: CDR1 MGHRA, CDR2 YSYEKL. V dropped 4 bases and J dropped 5; count of bases not matched to a gene: 7. This CDR3 is 15 amino acids long.